The next 28 T cell receptor beta chains were all read from a single sample in a study of Graves' ophthalmopathy and Graves' hyperthyroidism. Beta-chain TCR CDR3 regions were amplified from RNA transcripts. Investigators did first-round RT-PCR with HTBI primers, then second-round multiplex PCR. TCRdb ran MiXCR on the multiplex PCR reads and lists one entry per CDR3 protein. Counted here are about 600,000 distinct CDR3 sequences, approximately 37% occurring once; the ten biggest clones make up approximately 4.1%. Input material: peripheral blood or thyroid tissue (not recorded which). The receptors stem from an adult man with Graves' hyperthyroidism.

Note on this clonotype: This sequence may be a read error, since a much larger clone differs from it by one base. The V and J genes are TRBV20-1 and TRBJ1-2; no clear D. Germline CDR1 reads DFQATT; CDR2 reads SNEGSKA (reference sequence). The CDR3 has 14 residues. DNA for the CDR3: TGCAGTGCTAGAGATCCGGGCAGAATATATGACTACACCTTC. Residues: CSARDPGRIYDYTF.

The chain is built from TRBV12-3 or TRBV12-4 and TRBJ2-7; TRBD1 is a possible D gene (6 bases). This CDR3 is 16 amino acids long. The V gene lost 6 bases and the J gene lost 3 bases, with 21 bases spanning the gap. The CDR3 protein is CASSLAAQGGVYEQYF. DNA of the CDR3: TGTGCCAGCAGCTTGGCAGCACAGGGTGGAGTCTACGAGCAGTACTTC.

The V call is TRBV28, the J call TRBJ2-7, with 7 bases identical to TRBD1. V trimming: 6 bases; J trimming: 2 bases; junction bases outside the gene matches: 7. From germline, CDR1 is MDHEN and CDR2 SYDVKM. The CDR3 covers 14 residues. In nucleotides, the CDR3 is TGTGCCAGCAGACCGACAGGGTTCGCCTACGAGCAGTACTTC. Amino acid sequence: CASRPTGFAYEQYF.

This clonotype was detected a few times. V gene TRBV11-3 combines with J gene TRBJ2-5; D gene unclear. This CDR3 comprises 13 residues. Germline V CDR1 and CDR2: SGHNT, YENEEA. The V end lost 2 bases, the J end lost 1 base, and 5 bases lay between the germline ends. CDR3 protein: CASSLFIQETQYF. CDR3 nucleotides: TGTGCCAGCAGCTTATTCATCCAAGAGACCCAGTACTTC.

This clonotype was seen at least ten times. J is TRBJ2-7 and V is TRBV19, with TRBD1 as a possible D gene (6 bases). CDR1 LNHDA and CDR2 SQIVND come from the germline V gene (reference sequence). The CDR3 covers 15 residues. V gave up 2 bases and J gave up 4 bases, with 15 bases separating them. The CDR3: CASSIRDTHPYEQYF. The CDR3 nucleotides read TGTGCCAGTAGTATACGGGACACGCACCCTTACGAGCAGTACTTC.

This clonotype has more than one count but fewer than ten. The rearrangement joins TRBV30 to TRBJ2-7; perhaps TRBD2 as D (5 bases). Per germline, CDR1 GTSNPN and CDR2 SVGIG (reference sequence). V shed 2 bases and J shed 4 bases, with 15 bases lying between them. There are 14 residues in the CDR3. The CDR3 DNA is TGTGCCTGGAGTCGAGGGTCGCAGTCGTACGAGCAGTACTTC. It is translated as CAWSRGSQSYEQYF.

The chain recombines TRBV7-3 with TRBJ2-1; TRBD2 might be the D (6 bases). This CDR3 is 16 amino acids long. Germline CDR1 and CDR2: SGHTA and FQGTGA. Between the trimmed V and J ends, which lost 4 bases and 8 bases, there was a span of 21 bases. The CDR3 DNA sequence: TGTGCCAGCAGCTCGCGGGTGGGACCAGCTAGCGATGAGCAGTTCTTC. It translates to CASSSRVGPASDEQFF.

With respect to this clonotype: This CDR3 is missing its conserved last phenylalanine or tryptophan, likely due to a read error. The DNA is left out, because the CDR3 cannot be placed on it with certainty; the CDR3 is given as TCRdb lists it. The chain links TRBV24-1 to TRBJ1-4. The CDR3 has 10 amino acids, counting both end residues. CDR1 is KGHDR and CDR2 is SFDVKD in the germline V gene. The CDR3 sequence is CATSDPGGDY.

Comments on this clonotype: A much more abundant neighbour one base away suggests this may be a read error. The rearrangement uses TRBV9 and TRBJ2-5; D assignment may be TRBD1 or TRBD2 (5 bases each). The CDR3 is made up of 12 amino acids. Trimming took 8 bases from V and 4 from J, leaving 12 bases between them. The V gene's germline CDR1 is SGDLS and CDR2 YYNGEE. CDR3 protein: CASGDGTETQYF. CDR3 coding DNA: TGTGCCAGTGGAGACGGGACAGAGACCCAGTACTTC.

At least ten counts were recorded for this clonotype. The gene calls are TRBV3-1 and TRBJ1-1; 11 nucleotides match TRBD1. This CDR3 contains 15 residues. V lost 4 bases and J lost 0; bases outside the gene matches: 1. CDR1 is LGHDT, CDR2 YNNKEL, per germline (reference sequence). CDR3 protein: CASSRGQGVNTEAFF. The CDR3 region has the DNA TGTGCCAGCAGCCGGGGACAGGGGGTGAACACTGAAGCTTTCTTT.

The V call is TRBV9, the J call TRBJ2-3; 8 bases are a match to TRBD2. V lost 3 bases, J lost 2 bases, and 11 bases stayed unmatched. Germline CDR1 is SGDLS and CDR2 is YYNGEE. The CDR3 is 17 residues long. CDR3 bases: TGTGCCAGCAGCGCCCTCGGGGGGGCTTCTAACACAGATACGCAGTATTTT. This codes for CASSALGGASNTDTQYF.

This clonotype was found many times. The CDR3, as DNA: TGCAGTGCTAATCGGCCGGGTGTCCACGAGCAGTACTTC. Protein product: CSANRPGVHEQYF. The chain has TRBV20-1 and TRBJ2-7; no reliable D call. CDR3 size: 13 residues. The V gene lost 4 bases and the J gene lost 5 bases, with 15 bases spanning the gap. CDR1 DFQATT and CDR2 SNEGSKA come from the germline V gene (reference sequence).

The rearrangement joins TRBV7-8 to TRBJ2-3; the D gene is possibly TRBD2 (6 bases). V was shortened by 2 bases and J by 0 bases, with 9 bases between the two germline ends. CDR1 is SGHVS and CDR2 is FQNEAQ in the germline V gene. The CDR3 contains 15 residues. CDR3: CASSLWRDSTDTQYF. DNA of the CDR3: TGTGCCAGCAGCTTATGGCGGGATAGCACAGATACGCAGTATTTT.

This clonotype occurred many times. The chain couples TRBV12-3 or TRBV12-4 to TRBJ1-1; no firm D call. The CDR3 consists of 13 residues. V shed 1 base and J shed 2 bases, with 5 bases lying between them. The CDR3 loop is CASSLVGNTEAFF. CDR3 bases: TGTGCCAGCAGTTTAGTAGGAAACACTGAAGCTTTCTTT.

The chain has TRBV12-3 or TRBV12-4 and TRBJ1-1, with TRBD1 matching over 7 bases. V dropped 2 bases and J dropped 10; count of bases not matched to a gene: 1. This CDR3 has 11 amino acids. This CDR3 is CASSLQGVAFF. In nucleotides, the CDR3 is TGTGCCAGCAGTTTACAGGGGGTAGCTTTCTTT.

This clonotype was detected many times. This sequence joins TRBV2 and TRBJ2-5; TRBD2 matches at 10 bases. V was pared by 7 bases and J by 4 bases, with 9 bases of the junction left unmatched. Germline CDR1 and CDR2: SNHLY and FYNNEI. The CDR3 contains 15 residues. Written as DNA, the CDR3 is TGTGCCAGCACACAGCGGGGGGGCCATGGAGAGACCCAGTACTTC. Translated, it gives CASTQRGGHGETQYF. Looking up the rest from reference TRBV2 and TRBJ2-5 gives the full variable domain: EPEVTQTPSHQVTQMGQEVILRCVPISNHLYFYWYRQILGQKVEFLVSFYNNEISEKSEIFDDQFSVERPDGSNFTLKIRSTKLEDSAMYFCASTQRGGHGETQYFGPGTRLLVL.

The V gene is TRBV7-8, the J gene TRBJ2-7; 9 nucleotides match TRBD1. The V gene end was trimmed by 5 bases and the J gene end by 6 bases; junction bases not matched to a gene: 5. This CDR3 comprises 13 residues. Germline V CDR1 and CDR2: SGHVS, FQNEAQ. The DNA of the CDR3 is TGTGCCAGCAGCCAGGGACAGGGCGCCGAGCAGTACTTC. Its translation: CASSQGQGAEQYF.

Notes on this clonotype: A much larger clone differs by one base, so this may be a read error. This chain links TRBV7-2 with TRBJ1-1; 12 bases are a match to TRBD1. CDR1 is SGHTA, CDR2 FQGNSA, per germline. This CDR3 contains 15 residues. The CDR3 bases are TGTGCCAGCAGCTTGCTTGGGGGACAGGGGGCTCGGGCTCTCTTT. It is translated as CASSLLGGQGARALF. Looking up the rest from reference TRBV7-2 and TRBJ1-1 gives the full variable domain: GAGVSQSPSNKVTEKGKDVELRCDPISGHTALYWYRQSLGQGLEFLIYFQGNSAPDKSGLPSDRFSAERTGGSVSTLTIQRTQQEDSAVYLCASSLLGGQGARALFGQGTRLTVV.

This clonotype has ten or more counts. The rearrangement uses TRBV20-1 and TRBJ2-7, with D possibly being TRBD2 (6 bases). Between the trimmed V and J ends, which lost 5 bases and 7 bases, there was a span of 18 bases. Germline V CDR1 and CDR2: DFQATT, SNEGSKA (reference sequence). CDR3 length equals 13 residues. The chain's CDR3 is CSASRTTPGEQYF. The CDR3 DNA follows: TGCAGTGCTTCACGGACTACACCGGGGGAGCAGTACTTC.

This clonotype was observed many times. The chain has TRBV5-8 and TRBJ1-6; D uncertain. Germline values: CDR1 SGHTS, CDR2 YDEGEE. Trimming left V 1 base short and J 5 bases short, with 10 bases between. The CDR3 totals 15 residues. CDR3 residues: CASSLSVLDNSPLHF. The CDR3 nucleotides read TGTGCCAGCAGCTTGTCGGTTTTGGATAATTCACCCCTCCACTTT.

The chain joins TRBV20-1 to TRBJ1-4; no clear D gene. The CDR3 is 17 residues long. Germline CDR1 DFQATT, CDR2 SNEGSKA (reference sequence). Trimming took off 0 bases at V and 1 base at J, with 15 bases between the two ends. The CDR3 sequence: CSARDTRGRETNEKLFF. CDR3 nucleotides: TGCAGTGCTAGAGATACTCGGGGTAGGGAAACTAATGAAAAACTGTTTTTT.

This clonotype was observed at least ten times. The rearrangement joins TRBV20-1 to TRBJ2-5; 9 bases line up with TRBD2. V shed 4 bases and J 4 bases; nucleotides not matched to a gene: 4. The CDR3 spans 13 residues. Germline assignment: CDR1 DFQATT and CDR2 SNEGSKA (reference sequence). DNA for the CDR3: TGCAGTGCTACCCCGACTAGCGGAGAGACCCAGTACTTC. This encodes CSATPTSGETQYF.

This clonotype was seen many times. The chain recombines TRBV7-9 with TRBJ2-5; 7 positions agree with TRBD2. The CDR3 sequence is 16 residues long. V lost 0 bases to trimming and J lost 3 bases; unmatched junction nucleotides: 7. The germline V gene encodes CDR1 SEHNR and CDR2 FQNEAQ (reference sequence). CDR3 amino acids: CASSLALSGVKETQYF. CDR3 in DNA: TGTGCCAGCAGCTTAGCTCTAAGCGGGGTAAAAGAGACCCAGTACTTC.

Details on this clonotype: One end of the junction fails to match germline, which may point to a read error. The V call is TRBV7-2, the J call TRBJ1-5, with a weak D call TRBD1 (5 bases). Per the germline V gene, CDR1 is SGHTA and CDR2 is FQGNSA. The CDR3 runs to 16 residues. The CDR3 reads CANSLGWGSGNQPQHF. In DNA, the CDR3 is TGTGCCAACAGCTTAGGTTGGGGCTCAGGCAATCAGCCCCAGCATTTT.

In this sample, this clonotype turned up many times. V is TRBV7-9 and J is TRBJ2-7; no firm D call. Trimming pared 4 bases from V and 0 bases from J, leaving 13 bases between. The CDR3 is 15 residues long. Germline CDR1 and CDR2: SEHNR and FQNEAQ (reference sequence). CDR3 residues: CASSSYDVSSYEQYF. CDR3 in DNA: TGTGCCAGCAGCTCCTATGACGTGAGCTCCTACGAGCAGTACTTC.

This clonotype was seen repeatedly, ten times or more. The CDR3 protein is CASSSTGAQETQYF. CDR3 in DNA: TGTGCCAGCAGCTCTACAGGGGCGCAAGAGACCCAGTACTTC. The chain has TRBV7-6 and TRBJ2-5; 7 nucleotides agree with TRBD1. The CDR3 consists of 14 residues. The ends lost 4 bases at V and 2 bases at J; junction bases unmatched: 4. Germline-derived CDR1 and CDR2 are SGHVS and FNYEAQ.

In this sample, this clonotype turned up a few times. Its ends do not fully match the called genes, so a read error is possible. This chain links TRBV5-4 with TRBJ1-4, with a possible D match to TRBD1 (5 bases). Germline loops: CDR1 SGHNT, CDR2 YYREEE (reference sequence). The length of the CDR3 is 15 residues. As DNA, the CDR3 is TGTGCCCGCCGCCGCGGCTTAAGGGGTTTAGTTCAACTGCTTTTT. Translation gives CARRRGLRGLVQLLF.

This chain connects TRBV5-1 to TRBJ1-3, with D perhaps matching TRBD1 (5 bases). Germline CDR1 is SGHRS and CDR2 is YFSETQ. The CDR3 sequence is 14 residues long. V lost 5 bases and J 4 bases, leaving 13 bases between the germline ends. In DNA form, the CDR3 reads TGCGCCAGCAGGTCCGGGACGAAGGGAAACACCATATATTTT. It codes for CASRSGTKGNTIYF.